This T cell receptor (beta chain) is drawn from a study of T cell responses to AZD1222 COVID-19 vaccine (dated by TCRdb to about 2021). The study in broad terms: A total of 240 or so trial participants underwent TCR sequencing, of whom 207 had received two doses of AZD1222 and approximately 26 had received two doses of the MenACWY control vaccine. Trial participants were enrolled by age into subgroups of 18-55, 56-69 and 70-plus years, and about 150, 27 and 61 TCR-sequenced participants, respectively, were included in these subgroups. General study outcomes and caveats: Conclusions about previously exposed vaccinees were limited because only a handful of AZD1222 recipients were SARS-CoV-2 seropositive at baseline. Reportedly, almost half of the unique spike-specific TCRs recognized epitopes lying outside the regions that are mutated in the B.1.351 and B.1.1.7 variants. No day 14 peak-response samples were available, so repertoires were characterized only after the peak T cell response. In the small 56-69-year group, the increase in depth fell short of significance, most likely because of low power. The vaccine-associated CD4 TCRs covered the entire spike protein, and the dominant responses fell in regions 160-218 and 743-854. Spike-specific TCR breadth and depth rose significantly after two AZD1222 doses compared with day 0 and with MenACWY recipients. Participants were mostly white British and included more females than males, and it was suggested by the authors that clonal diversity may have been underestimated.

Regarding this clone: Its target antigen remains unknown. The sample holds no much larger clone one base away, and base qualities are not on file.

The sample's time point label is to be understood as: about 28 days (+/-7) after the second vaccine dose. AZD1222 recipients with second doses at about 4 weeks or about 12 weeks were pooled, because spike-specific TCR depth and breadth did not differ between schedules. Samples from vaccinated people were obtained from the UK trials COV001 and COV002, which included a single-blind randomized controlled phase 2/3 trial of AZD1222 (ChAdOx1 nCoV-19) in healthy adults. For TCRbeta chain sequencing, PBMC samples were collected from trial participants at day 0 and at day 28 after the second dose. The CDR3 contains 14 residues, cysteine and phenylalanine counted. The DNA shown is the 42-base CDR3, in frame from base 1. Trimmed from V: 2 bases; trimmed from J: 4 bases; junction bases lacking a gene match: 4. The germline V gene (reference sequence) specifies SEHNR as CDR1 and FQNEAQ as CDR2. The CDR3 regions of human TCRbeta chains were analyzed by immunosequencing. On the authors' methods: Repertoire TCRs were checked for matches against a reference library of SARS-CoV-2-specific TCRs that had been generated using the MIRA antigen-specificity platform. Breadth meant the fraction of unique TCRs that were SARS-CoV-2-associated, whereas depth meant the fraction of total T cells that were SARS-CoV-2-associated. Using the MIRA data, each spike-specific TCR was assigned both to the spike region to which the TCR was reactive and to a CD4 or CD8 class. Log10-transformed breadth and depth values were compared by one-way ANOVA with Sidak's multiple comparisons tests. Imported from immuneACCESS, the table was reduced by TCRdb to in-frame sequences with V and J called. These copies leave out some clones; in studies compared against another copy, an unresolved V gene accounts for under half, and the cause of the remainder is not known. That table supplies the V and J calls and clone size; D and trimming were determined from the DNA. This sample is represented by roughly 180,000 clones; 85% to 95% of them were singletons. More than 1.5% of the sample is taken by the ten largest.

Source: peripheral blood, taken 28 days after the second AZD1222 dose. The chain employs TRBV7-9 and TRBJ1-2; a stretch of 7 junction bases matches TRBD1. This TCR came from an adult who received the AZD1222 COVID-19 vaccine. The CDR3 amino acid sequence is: CASSLTGTAYGYTF. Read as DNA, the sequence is TGTGCCAGCAGCTTAACCGGGACAGCCTATGGCTACACCTTC.